The sequence of this T cell receptor beta chain was determined in a study of T-cell reconstitution after alpha-beta-depleted transplantation in children. Overall study results and limits: The authors attributed T-cell counts and diversity one year after transplant mostly to newly produced T cells. After transplant, high TCRbeta diversity at day 60 in some patients arose from surviving recipient T cells and thymic progenitors. Expanded graft clones numbering several hundred reportedly gave rise to alpha-beta T cells about two months after transplant.

CDR1 and CDR2 (germline): MGHRA, YSYEKL. The V gene end was trimmed by 0 bases and the J gene end by 3 bases; junction bases not matched to a gene: 21. The CDR3 consists of 21 residues. This clonotype came up a few times. The antigen remains undetermined. The authors prepared the TCRbeta library with unique molecular identifiers. In TCRdb, the PCR reads were re-called with MiXCR into one record per CDR3 protein. The sample includes fewer than 250,000 distinct CDR3 sequences, under 9.5% of them seen just once. The source is a male patient under 18 who had a stem cell transplant for acute lymphoblastic leukemia, so the T cells may come from the graft donor. The chain couples TRBV4-1 to TRBJ2-7; 9 bases map to TRBD1. Sample: PBMCs, mostly from graft donor cells, taken 180 days after TCRalphabeta/CD19-depleted stem cell transplant. The CDR3 coding sequence is TGCGCCAGCAGCCAAGAGGTCACCGCGCCCCTCGGGACAGGGAGGGTCTACGAGCAGTACTTC. This codes for CASSQEVTAPLGTGRVYEQYF.